This entry lists 20 T cell receptor beta chains sequenced from one sample in a study of blood T cell repertoires in COVID-19. The assay was immunoSEQ multiplex PCR, and TCRdb's table has in-frame clones only and misses some. In the table there are roughly 260,000 clones, 83% of which are singletons. Sequencing was done on a sample of PBMCs or T cells enriched from blood (not recorded which). The receptors originated from a woman in her thirties or forties who had been exposed to COVID-19.

The J gene is TRBJ2-7, the V gene TRBV7-2, with a weak D call TRBD2 (5 bases). The CDR3 is 13 amino acids. Germline V lookup: CDR1 SGHTA, CDR2 FQGNSA. V lost 4 bases and J lost 1, with 8 bases in between. The CDR3: CASSSWTSYEQYF. CDR3 DNA: TGTGCCAGCAGCTCCTGGACTTCCTACGAGCAGTACTTC.

This chain joins TRBV2 and TRBJ2-5, with 7 bases matching TRBD2. CDR3 size: 14 residues. Germline V gene data show CDR1 as SNHLY and CDR2 as FYNNEI. V lost 4 bases to trimming and J lost 2 bases; unmatched junction nucleotides: 4. CDR3 coding DNA: TGTGCCAGCAGTGTCGGGGGGTATCAAGAGACCCAGTACTTC. Encoded protein: CASSVGGYQETQYF. The full variable domain, in which reference TRBV2 and TRBJ2-5 provide the parts outside the CDR3, is EPEVTQTPSHQVTQMGQEVILRCVPISNHLYFYWYRQILGQKVEFLVSFYNNEISEKSEIFDDQFSVERPDGSNFTLKIRSTKLEDSAMYFCASSVGGYQETQYFGPGTRLLVL.

V is TRBV3-1 (or the pseudogene TRBV3-2) and J is TRBJ1-4, with 11 bases aligning to TRBD1. Unmatched junction bases numbered 13, after V lost 4 bases and J lost 6 bases. This CDR3 has 18 amino acids. Germline V gives CDR1 LGHDT, CDR2 YNNKEL (reference sequence). This chain's CDR3 is CASSPIPRDRGRDEKLFF. The CDR3 DNA is TGTGCCAGCAGCCCTATCCCCCGGGACAGGGGGAGAGATGAAAAACTGTTTTTT.

The chain has TRBV6-6 and TRBJ1-3; D is possibly TRBD1 (6 bases). Trimming removed 6 bases at V and 2 bases at J, with 11 bases between. This CDR3 spans 14 amino acids. From germline, CDR1 is MNHNY and CDR2 SVGAGI (reference sequence). The CDR3 DNA is TGTGCCAGCAGAAACGACAGGACTGGAAACACCATATATTTT. It encodes CASRNDRTGNTIYF.

The chain uses TRBV5-1 and TRBJ2-7; 8 nucleotides line up with TRBD1. Germline V gives CDR1 SGHRS, CDR2 YFSETQ. The CDR3 covers 15 residues. V lost 4 bases and J lost 4; bases outside the gene matches: 10. The CDR3 here is CASSPDPGGEYEQYF. The CDR3 nucleotides are TGCGCCAGCAGCCCCGATCCAGGGGGCGAATACGAGCAGTACTTC.

The CDR3 sequence is CASSSRTGVREQYF. The DNA of the CDR3 is TGTGCCAGCAGTTCAAGGACAGGGGTACGGGAGCAGTACTTC. This rearrangement joins TRBV27 to TRBJ2-7; 9 nucleotides match TRBD1. This CDR3 contains 14 residues. Trimming removed 4 bases from V and 7 bases from J; junction bases left unmatched: 8. Germline-derived CDR1 and CDR2 are MNHEY and SMNVEV (reference sequence).

V is TRBV7-2 and J is TRBJ2-5, with 8 bases that match TRBD2. Germline-derived CDR1 and CDR2 are SGHTA and FQGNSA. CDR3 length equals 16 residues. The V and J ends lost 5 bases and 2 bases, in that order; junction bases with no gene match: 10. CDR3 nucleotides: TGTGCCAGCAGCGCCGGGGGCGGGGGGTCGCAAGAGACCCAGTACTTC. Translating it yields CASSAGGGGSQETQYF.

This clone showed up just a few times. This chain connects TRBV12-3 or TRBV12-4 to TRBJ1-2; no clear D gene. The length of the CDR3 is 13 residues. V was cut by 7 bases and J by 7 bases, with 16 bases left in between. The chain's CDR3 is CASINREVGGYTF. DNA of the CDR3: TGTGCCAGCATCAACCGGGAGGTCGGTGGCTACACCTTC.

CDR3 bases: TGTGCCACCAGTGACAGGACAGGGCCTGATACGCAGTATTTT. It encodes CATSDRTGPDTQYF. This chain links TRBV24-1 with TRBJ2-3; 8 nucleotides agree with TRBD1. The trim removed 4 bases at V and 6 bases at J, leaving 5 bases unmatched. The CDR3 length is 14 residues. Germline V lookup: CDR1 KGHDR, CDR2 SFDVKD.

The chain links TRBV19 to TRBJ1-3; D is uncertain. The germline gives CDR1 LNHDA, CDR2 SQIVND (reference sequence). The V gene lost 0 bases and the J gene lost 8 bases, with 11 bases spanning the gap. This CDR3 is 14 amino acids long. The CDR3 loop reads CASSIDREKDTIYF. The CDR3 nucleotides read TGTGCCAGTAGTATAGATCGGGAAAAAGACACCATATATTTT.

This chain uses TRBV6-5 with TRBJ2-7, with D maybe TRBD2 (5 bases). With 4 bases removed from V and 2 bases from J, the gap between germline ends came to 9 bases. CDR1 and CDR2 (germline): MNHEY, SVGAGI. The CDR3 sequence is 13 residues long. The CDR3 is CASSSPGTYEQYF. Here the CDR3 DNA reads TGTGCCAGCAGTTCCCCCGGGACCTACGAGCAGTACTTC.

J is TRBJ1-3 and V is TRBV5-1; 7 nucleotides match TRBD1. With V trimmed by 3 bases and J by 0 bases, 3 bases remained unmatched. The CDR3 has 15 amino acids. Germline assignment: CDR1 SGHRS and CDR2 YFSETQ. Here the CDR3 reads CASSSQGSSGNTIYF. The CDR3 region has the DNA TGCGCCAGCAGCTCACAGGGGAGCTCTGGAAACACCATATATTTT.

There are a few counts of this clone. The chain employs TRBV28 and TRBJ1-1; D may be TRBD1 (5 bases). Germline V CDR1 and CDR2: MDHEN, SYDVKM. This CDR3 region has 14 residues. The V end lost 4 bases, the J end lost 3 bases, and 12 bases lay between the germline ends. Here the CDR3 DNA reads TGTGCCAGCAGTTCGGGGGACCGATACACTGAAGCTTTCTTT. Translated: CASSSGDRYTEAFF. Combining the CDR3 with reference TRBV28 and TRBJ1-1 gives the whole variable domain DVKVTQSSRYLVKRTGEKVFLECVQDMDHENMFWYRQDPGLGLRLIYFSYDVKMKEKGDIPEGYSVSREKKERFSLILESASTNQTSMYLCASSSGDRYTEAFFGQGTRLTVV.

This sequence joins TRBV7-3 and TRBJ1-6, with D possibly being TRBD1 (5 bases). V lost 1 base and J 8 bases, leaving 15 bases between the germline ends. Germline V CDR1 and CDR2: SGHTA, FQGTGA. This CDR3 comprises 16 residues. This CDR3 is CASSLMGPGGDSPLHF. The CDR3 nucleotides read TGTGCCAGCAGCTTAATGGGGCCAGGTGGGGATTCACCCCTCCACTTT.

The J gene is TRBJ1-5, the V gene TRBV29-1; 7 bases align to TRBD1. CDR3 length: 15 amino acids. Trimming took 5 bases from V and 11 from J; bases not matched to a gene: 18. Germline V CDR1 and CDR2: SQVTM, ANQGSEA. CDR3 residues: CSVRDSPTVGGAQHF. CDR3 bases: TGCAGCGTTAGGGACAGCCCGACAGTCGGGGGAGCCCAGCATTTT.

The genes are TRBV7-2 and TRBJ1-6; perhaps TRBD1 as D (5 bases). The CDR3 contains 13 residues. Trimming took off 1 base at V and 10 bases at J, with 8 bases between the two ends. Per germline, CDR1 SGHTA and CDR2 FQGNSA. CDR3 DNA sequence: TGTGCCAGCAGCTTAGAGGGGTTGTCACCCCTCCACTTT. Translation: CASSLEGLSPLHF.

The chain carries TRBV28 and TRBJ2-2; TRBD1 matches 7 bases. V shed 5 bases and J 7 bases; nucleotides not matched to a gene: 7. The CDR3 sequence is 14 residues long. The V gene's germline CDR1 is MDHEN and CDR2 SYDVKM. The CDR3 loop reads CASSTTGQVGELFF. The DNA of the CDR3 is TGTGCCAGCAGTACGACAGGACAGGTCGGGGAGCTGTTTTTT. Together with reference TRBV28 and TRBJ2-2, the CDR3 gives the full variable domain: DVKVTQSSRYLVKRTGEKVFLECVQDMDHENMFWYRQDPGLGLRLIYFSYDVKMKEKGDIPEGYSVSREKKERFSLILESASTNQTSMYLCASSTTGQVGELFFGEGSRLTVL.

The chain combines TRBV4-2 with TRBJ2-2; 8 bases are a match to TRBD1. The germline V gene has CDR1 LGHNA and CDR2 YNFKEQ. This CDR3 spans 14 amino acids. V lost 4 bases to trimming and J lost 10 bases; unmatched junction nucleotides: 8. CDR3 residues: CASSPDRGAEELFF. CDR3 bases: TGTGCCAGCAGCCCAGACAGGGGAGCTGAGGAGCTGTTTTTT.

As DNA, the CDR3 is TGTGCCACCAGTGATTCTGGCGGGGGCAGCTACGAGCAGTACTTC. It encodes CATSDSGGGSYEQYF. The chain couples TRBV24-1 to TRBJ2-7, with D possibly being TRBD2 (7 bases). Germline CDR1 reads KGHDR; CDR2 reads SFDVKD. The V gene lost 2 bases and the J gene lost 3 bases, with 13 bases spanning the gap. The CDR3 is made up of 15 amino acids.

The rearrangement links TRBV27 to TRBJ2-5; D gene uncertain. The CDR3 covers 16 residues. In germline, CDR1 is MNHEY, CDR2 SMNVEV (reference sequence). Trimming took 2 bases from V and 2 from J, leaving 15 bases between them. CDR3 sequence reads: CASSLGASIVQETQYF. In nucleotides, the CDR3 is TGTGCCAGCAGTTTAGGAGCCTCTATCGTTCAAGAGACCCAGTACTTC.